This TCR beta chain came from a study of T cells after yellow fever vaccination. Turning to the study itself: It was SMART-Seq v4 Ultra Low Input that prepared the fractions with low cell numbers. Points from the study as a whole: A faster peak, day 5 versus 15, was reached by the weaker secondary response.

The CDR3 runs to 12 residues. CDR1 and CDR2 from the germline V gene are LGHDT and YNNKEL (reference sequence). Trimming removed 1 base from V and 12 bases from J; junction bases left unmatched: 3. A universal primer site and UMIs were added as TCR cDNA was made by 5'RACE template switching. Each CDR3 protein is one row after TCRdb ran MiXCR on the 5' RACE reads. The sample lists about 300,000 distinct CDR3 sequences, about 6.6% occurring once. This clonotype showed up just a few times. Its antigen is not known. Sequencing was performed on PBMCs, taken 35 to 50 days after the first yellow fever vaccination. This receptor was identified in a man aged 18 to 30 who received the YFV17D yellow fever vaccine. This chain connects TRBV3-1 to TRBJ2-1, with 7 positions matching TRBD2. The CDR3, as DNA: TGTGCCAGCAGCCAAGTACCGGGGGGGCAGTTCTTC. This encodes CASSQVPGGQFF.